This T cell receptor (beta chain) is drawn from a study of T cells after yellow fever vaccination. Overall study results and limits: By day 5 rather than day 15, the secondary response had peaked, though it was weaker. FACS-sorted repertoires could harbor abundant contaminating bulk-population clonotypes. Re-detected after boosting: most primary clones, around 97% of CD4 and 88% of CD8.

The CDR3 totals 15 residues. Per germline, CDR1 LGHNA and CDR2 YSLEER. Trimming cost V 4 bases and J 3 bases, with 13 bases left between them. One entry per CDR3 protein results from TCRdb running MiXCR on the 5' RACE reads. The data contain approximately 70,000 distinct CDR3 sequences, around 7.1% of them singletons. A word on this clonotype: Its antigen is undetermined.

This chain uses TRBV4-3 with TRBJ2-1, with D possibly being TRBD1 (6 bases). The origin of this receptor is a man in his late teens or twenties who received the YFV17D yellow fever vaccine. Here the sequenced sample was CD8+ T cells sorted from PBMCs, taken around 10 days after the first yellow fever vaccination. The CDR3 DNA reads TGCGCCAGCAGCCCTTGGACAGAGAACTACAATGAGCAGTTCTTC. It encodes CASSPWTENYNEQFF.